These T cell receptor beta chains were read from a single sample in a study of cytomegalovirus exposure and HLA in healthy donors. Profiled with immunoSEQ multiplex PCR; TCRdb holds only in-frame clones, not every one. The sample lists 75,000 to 100,000 clones, over 65% occurring once. Sequencing was performed on PBMCs. The receptors were sampled from a middle-aged man in good health and CMV-seronegative. Both conserved end residues are part of each CDR3. D genes are given only for firm matches. Rows may omit the clone size; those that give it use once, few, many or a size class.

V gene	D gene	J gene	clone size	CDR3 protein	CDR3 DNA
TRBV6-1	TRBD2	TRBJ2-7	-	CASRTRTSGTYEQYF	TGTGCCAGCAGAACTAGGACTAGCGGAACCTACGAGCAGTACTTC
TRBV5-1	TRBD1	TRBJ2-5	-	CASSLSGRGRGETQYF	TGCGCCAGCAGCTTGAGTGGCAGGGGGCGAGGAGAGACCCAGTACTTC
TRBV14	-	TRBJ2-7	-	CASSGGTFYEQYF	TGTGCCAGCAGCGGCGGGACTTTTTACGAGCAGTACTTC
TRBV5-6	-	TRBJ2-7	few	CASSPSSYEQYF	TGTGCCAGCAGCCCATCCTCCTACGAGCAGTACTTC
TRBV7-6	-	TRBJ2-1	-	CASSLSTRNNEQFF	TGTGCCAGCAGCCTCAGCACTAGGAACAATGAGCAGTTCTTC
TRBV30	-	TRBJ2-3	-	CAWQRGSDTQYF	TGTGCCTGGCAAAGAGGGTCAGATACGCAGTATTTT
TRBV19	-	TRBJ1-1	-	CASSALRVTEAFF	TGTGCCAGTAGTGCCCTGAGGGTTACTGAAGCTTTCTTT
TRBV6-6	TRBD1	TRBJ2-1	-	CASSPRSGGSDEQFF	TGTGCCAGCAGCCCCCGGTCAGGGGGCTCCGATGAGCAGTTCTTC
TRBV28	-	TRBJ2-3	-	CASQSTDTQYF	TGTGCCAGCCAAAGCACAGATACGCAGTATTTT
TRBV7-8	TRBD2	TRBJ2-7	many	CASTPRGRYEQYF	TGTGCCAGCACCCCTCGCGGGAGGTACGAGCAGTACTTC
TRBV6-6	TRBD1	TRBJ1-5	once	CASSYGDSYQPQHF	TGTGCCAGCAGTTACGGGGACAGTTATCAGCCCCAGCATTTT
TRBV28	TRBD1	TRBJ1-1	-	CASSLGQANTEAFF	TGTGCCAGCAGTTTGGGACAGGCTAACACTGAAGCTTTCTTT
TRBV11-2	TRBD1	TRBJ1-5	-	CASSPGRTGRVYQPQHF	TGTGCCAGCAGCCCCGGGCGGACAGGGAGAGTCTATCAGCCCCAGCATTTT
TRBV2	-	TRBJ2-5	-	CASNQGGGETQYF	TGTGCCAGCAACCAGGGAGGCGGCGAGACCCAGTACTTC
TRBV7-2	-	TRBJ2-1	-	CASSSQGPVSNEQFF	TGTGCCAGCAGCAGCCAGGGCCCCGTATCCAATGAGCAGTTCTTC
TRBV11-2	TRBD2	TRBJ2-2	-	CASNVLAGGNTGELFF	TGTGCCAGCAACGTCTTAGCGGGGGGGAACACCGGGGAGCTGTTTTTT
TRBV2	-	TRBJ2-2	-	CASSVVDKNTGELFF	TGTGCCAGCAGTGTTGTGGACAAAAACACCGGGGAGCTGTTTTTT
TRBV14	TRBD2	TRBJ2-3	-	CASSQDRGGLRRDTQYF	TGTGCCAGCAGCCAAGATCGGGGGGGCCTTCGAAGAGATACGCAGTATTTT
TRBV28	TRBD2	TRBJ2-7	-	CASSSPGGGKDYEQYF	TGTGCCAGCAGTTCCCCCGGCGGGGGGAAAGACTACGAGCAGTACTTC
TRBV7-9	TRBD1	TRBJ2-2	-	CASSTTTTGLNTGELFF	TGTGCCAGCAGCACAACCACGACAGGGTTGAACACCGGGGAGCTGTTTTTT
TRBV30	TRBD1	TRBJ2-5	-	CAWSTQGGLGETQYF	TGTGCCTGGAGCACCCAAGGGGGCCTGGGAGAGACCCAGTACTTC
TRBV5-1	-	TRBJ1-4	-	CASSPNGRGNGEKLFF	TGCGCCAGCAGCCCCAACGGCAGGGGAAACGGGGAAAAACTGTTTTTT
TRBV9	-	TRBJ1-1	-	CASSLDRNTEAFF	TGTGCCAGCAGCCTTGACAGGAACACTGAAGCTTTCTTT
TRBV9	-	TRBJ1-2	-	CASSPSESYGYTF	TGTGCCAGCAGCCCGAGCGAAAGCTATGGCTACACCTTC